The clone carrying this T cell receptor (beta chain) appeared a few times. The antigen remains unidentified. The germline V gene has CDR1 MGHRA and CDR2 YSYEKL. Trimming shortened V by 2 bases and J by 0 bases, and 13 bases separated the two germline ends. CDR3 length: 17 residues. This specimen comes from a study of T cells in Graves' hyperthyroidism and ophthalmopathy. Broader study findings: With a median lead of about six months before onset, the model predicted ophthalmopathy. From stable hyperthyroidism, ophthalmopathy was set apart by a 13 V-J model.

It was RNA transcripts that yielded the amplified TCR beta CDR3 regions. The study used the HTBI primer set for a first-round RT-PCR of the TCR CDR3. TCRdb called the multiplex PCR reads again in MiXCR, with one record for every CDR3 protein. This table holds fewer than 700,000 distinct CDR3 sequences, roughly 16% found once. No progression to ophthalmopathy during 18 months of follow-up defined stable disease. Using around 10 ml of fresh peripheral blood, PBMCs were prepared. The source material was blood. The TCR comes from a woman in her thirties with Graves' hyperthyroidism. V is TRBV4-1 and J is TRBJ1-4; D ambiguous. This CDR3 reads CASSQLDTRATNEKLFF. CDR3 DNA: TGCGCCAGCAGCCAACTTGACACCCGTGCAACTAATGAAAAACTGTTTTTT.